This TCR beta chain was identified in a study of metastatic and nonmetastatic thyroid tumors. Overall study: Repertoires were compared across blood and tumor or nodule tissue from malignant and benign thyroid patients.

Study outcomes and limitations: The study reportedly found significantly higher TCR beta diversity in malignant thyroid tumors than benign nodules, in blood and tumor.

This clone was recorded at least ten times. The antigen remains undetermined. This CDR3 region has 12 residues. Trimming removed 3 bases from V and 10 bases from J, with 10 bases in between. No treatment had been given to any patient before thyroid surgery. Original handling: Construction of a distant-metastasis classifier for papillary thyroid cancer relied on CDR3 differences across clinicopathological groups. TCRdb reassembled clones from the PCR reads with MiXCR. TCRdb's processing, not the authors' own work, is the source of the V and J calls. The sample has tens of thousands of clones, around 32% seen once; the top ten hold approximately 30%.

V and J are TRBV12-3 or TRBV12-4 and TRBJ2-1; no reliable D call. Material: blood. The receptor's source is a female donor with papillary thyroid cancer or a benign thyroid nodule (not recorded which). Some clones in this sample may be carry-over from other donors' samples. The DNA of the CDR3 is TGTGCCAGCAGTTTGTCGACGAGAGAGCAGTTCTTC. Residues: CASSLSTREQFF.